Listed below are T cell receptor beta chains from one sample, sequenced in a study of spatial heterogeneity in lung cancer. TCRdb reanalysed the 5' RACE reads using MiXCR and keeps one entry per CDR3 protein. The table lists nearly 95,000 distinct CDR3 sequences, 15% to 20% of them singletons. This specimen consisted of PBMCs, obtained at follow-up. The receptor set was obtained from a male donor with early-stage non-small cell lung cancer. Each CDR3 is given with its conserved first and last residue. The D gene is left open where the match is weak. Clone size, where shown, is once, few, many, or a class for clones that have expanded.

J: TRBJ2-2
size: -
D: -
V: TRBV6-2/TRBV6-3
CDR3: CASSYVASGELFF
DNA: TGTGCCAGCAGTTATGTAGCATCCGGGGAGCTGTTTTTT

J: TRBJ2-5
size: few
D: TRBD1
V: TRBV19
CDR3: CASSPRTGVLETQYF
DNA: TGTGCCAGTAGTCCGCGGACAGGGGTTTTGGAGACCCAGTACTTC

J: TRBJ2-3
size: -
D: -
V: TRBV7-3
CDR3: CASSLVEKPDTQYF
DNA: TGTGCCAGCAGCTTAGTAGAAAAGCCAGATACGCAGTATTTT

J: TRBJ1-2
size: -
D: -
V: TRBV5-1
CDR3: CASSSDGLYGYTF
DNA: TGCGCCAGCAGCTCGGACGGGCTCTATGGCTACACCTTC

J: TRBJ2-2
size: few
D: -
V: TRBV9
CDR3: CASSVVGAGELFF
DNA: TGTGCCAGCAGCGTAGTCGGGGCCGGGGAGCTGTTTTTT

J: TRBJ2-3
size: -
D: -
V: TRBV7-6
CDR3: CASSVRADTQYF
DNA: TGTGCCAGCAGCGTCCGGGCAGATACGCAGTATTTT

J: TRBJ1-6
size: many
D: -
V: TRBV19
CDR3: CASTGGAPNSPLHF
DNA: TGTGCCAGTACGGGGGGCGCGCCTAATTCACCCCTCCACTTT

J: TRBJ2-5
size: -
D: TRBD2
V: TRBV7-9
CDR3: CASGTSGRGKTQYF
DNA: TGTGCCAGCGGGACTAGCGGGAGGGGAAAGACCCAGTACTTC

J: TRBJ2-4
size: few
D: -
V: TRBV20-1
CDR3: CSALGLLGNIQYF
DNA: TGCAGTGCTTTGGGACTTCTGGGGAACATTCAGTACTTC

J: TRBJ2-7
size: few
D: TRBD2
V: TRBV4-2
CDR3: CASSQASRTSGPTEQYF
DNA: TGTGCCAGCAGCCAAGCGTCTCGGACTAGCGGACCGACCGAGCAGTACTTC

J: TRBJ2-7
size: few
D: -
V: TRBV18
CDR3: CASSPPAGAGEQYF
DNA: TGTGCCAGCTCACCACCGGCGGGGGCTGGAGAGCAGTACTTC

J: TRBJ2-7
size: -
D: TRBD2
V: TRBV7-2
CDR3: CASSFSGGPKYEQYF
DNA: TGTGCCAGCAGCTTTTCGGGAGGGCCGAAATACGAGCAGTACTTC

J: TRBJ1-2
size: few
D: -
V: TRBV6-5
CDR3: CASSLGTFYGYTF
DNA: TGTGCCAGCAGTTTAGGGACGTTCTATGGCTACACCTTC

J: TRBJ2-3
size: -
D: TRBD2
V: TRBV9
CDR3: CASSVVSGGATDTQYF
DNA: TGTGCCAGCAGCGTAGTAAGCGGGGGGGCCACAGATACGCAGTATTTT

J: TRBJ1-2
size: few
D: TRBD1
V: TRBV6-2/TRBV6-3
CDR3: CASSPRPDRGLYGYTF
DNA: TGTGCCAGCAGTCCGCGCCCGGACAGGGGGCTCTATGGCTACACCTTC

J: TRBJ1-5
size: -
D: -
V: TRBV6-1
CDR3: CASSEAGTNQPQHF
DNA: TGTGCCAGCAGTGAAGCGGGGACGAATCAGCCCCAGCATTTT

J: TRBJ1-4
size: few
D: TRBD1
V: TRBV18
CDR3: CASSPRPYRQGANEKLFF
DNA: TGTGCCAGCTCACCCCGACCGTACAGACAGGGGGCGAATGAAAAACTGTTTTTT

J: TRBJ2-2
size: few
D: -
V: TRBV7-2
CDR3: CASNLGHIPGELFF
DNA: TGTGCCAGCAACCTAGGCCACATTCCCGGGGAGCTGTTTTTT

J: TRBJ2-1
size: once
D: -
V: TRBV19
CDR3: CASKQDSSYNEQFF
DNA: TGTGCCAGTAAACAGGACAGCTCCTACAATGAGCAGTTCTTC

J: TRBJ2-1
size: -
D: TRBD2
V: TRBV6-6
CDR3: CASSSDPGLAGGGAPNEQFF
DNA: TGTGCCAGCAGTTCAGATCCGGGACTAGCGGGGGGAGGTGCTCCCAATGAGCAGTTCTTC

J: TRBJ1-4
size: -
D: -
V: TRBV4-1
CDR3: CASSQTVGSTNEKLFF
DNA: TGCGCCAGCAGCCAGACAGTGGGTTCAACTAATGAAAAACTGTTTTTT

J: TRBJ2-4
size: few
D: -
V: TRBV11-2
CDR3: CASSLDGIAGDIQYF
DNA: TGTGCCAGCAGCTTAGATGGGATCGCCGGGGACATTCAGTACTTC

J: TRBJ2-5
size: many
D: TRBD1
V: TRBV23-1
CDR3: CASSPGTGKETQYF
DNA: TGCGCCAGCAGTCCCGGGACAGGGAAAGAGACCCAGTACTTC

J: TRBJ2-1
size: -
D: -
V: TRBV5-1
CDR3: CASSLDKYNEQFF
DNA: TGCGCCAGCAGCCTGGACAAATACAATGAGCAGTTCTTC

J: TRBJ1-1
size: few
D: -
V: TRBV20-1
CDR3: CSASQPPGRETEAFF
DNA: TGCAGTGCTAGCCAACCTCCGGGACGGGAGACTGAAGCTTTCTTT

J: TRBJ1-4
size: -
D: -
V: TRBV6-1
CDR3: CASSGQTTNEKLFF
DNA: TGTGCCAGCAGTGGTCAGACAACTAATGAAAAACTGTTTTTT

J: TRBJ2-1
size: few
D: -
V: TRBV4-3
CDR3: CASSPMTNYNEQFF
DNA: TGCGCCAGCAGCCCAATGACAAATTACAATGAGCAGTTCTTC

J: TRBJ2-2
size: -
D: TRBD2
V: TRBV24-1
CDR3: CATSDAPLAGGVTGELFF
DNA: TGTGCCACCAGTGATGCCCCCCTAGCGGGAGGAGTCACCGGGGAGCTGTTTTTT

J: TRBJ1-1
size: many
D: -
V: TRBV15
CDR3: CATSTPDGAQTEAFF
DNA: TGTGCCACCAGCACCCCGGACGGGGCGCAAACTGAAGCTTTCTTT

J: TRBJ2-5
size: -
D: -
V: TRBV7-9
CDR3: CAMGAEETQYF
DNA: TGTGCCATGGGGGCAGAAGAGACCCAGTACTTC

J: TRBJ1-1
size: -
D: -
V: TRBV18
CDR3: CASSPRVSGVNTEAFF
DNA: TGTGCCAGCTCACCCAGGGTCTCTGGAGTGAACACTGAAGCTTTCTTT

J: TRBJ2-2
size: -
D: TRBD2
V: TRBV7-3
CDR3: CASSTGLAGGVGELFF
DNA: TGTGCCAGCAGCACGGGACTAGCGGGAGGGGTCGGGGAGCTGTTTTTT

J: TRBJ2-3
size: few
D: TRBD2
V: TRBV3-1
CDR3: CASSQTWAGLSTDTQYF
DNA: TGTGCCAGCAGCCAAACCTGGGCGGGACTAAGCACAGATACGCAGTATTTT

J: TRBJ2-6
size: many
D: TRBD1
V: TRBV20-1
CDR3: CSARQGAAAGANVLTF
DNA: TGCAGTGCTCGGCAGGGGGCAGCGGCTGGGGCCAACGTCCTGACTTTC

J: TRBJ2-3
size: many
D: -
V: TRBV19
CDR3: CASSIDGTSDSTDTQYF
DNA: TGTGCCAGTAGTATAGATGGTACTTCAGATAGCACAGATACGCAGTATTTT

J: TRBJ2-5
size: few
D: TRBD2
V: TRBV19
CDR3: CASSRGSGGYQETQYF
DNA: TGTGCCAGTAGCCGCGGTAGCGGGGGTTACCAAGAGACCCAGTACTTC

J: TRBJ2-1
size: few
D: -
V: TRBV7-9
CDR3: CASSWTASRNNEQFF
DNA: TGTGCCAGCAGCTGGACAGCTAGCCGGAACAATGAGCAGTTCTTC

J: TRBJ1-2
size: -
D: -
V: TRBV3-1
CDR3: CASSGPVSNGYTF
DNA: TGTGCCAGCAGTGGACCAGTCTCCAATGGCTACACCTTC

J: TRBJ2-3
size: -
D: -
V: TRBV29-1
CDR3: CSVEEKSTF
DNA: TGCAGCGTTGAAGAAAAGTCGACTTTT

J: TRBJ1-2
size: -
D: TRBD1
V: TRBV20-1
CDR3: CSARDRQGANYGYTF
DNA: TGCAGTGCTAGAGATCGACAGGGTGCAAACTATGGCTACACCTTC

J: TRBJ1-2
size: -
D: TRBD1
V: TRBV6-1
CDR3: CASQGQVYGYTF
DNA: TGTGCCAGCCAGGGACAGGTCTATGGCTACACCTTC

J: TRBJ2-1
size: few
D: -
V: TRBV20-1
CDR3: CSSSDLGSYNEQFF
DNA: -

J: TRBJ2-1
size: few
D: -
V: TRBV20-1
CDR3: CSARSPAKSSYNEQFF
DNA: TGCAGTGCTAGGTCCCCGGCGAAAAGCTCCTACAATGAGCAGTTCTTC

J: TRBJ2-3
size: -
D: -
V: TRBV5-1
CDR3: CASSRARRTLSTDTQYF
DNA: TGCGCCAGCAGCCGCGCCCGCCGGACACTAAGCACAGATACGCAGTATTTT